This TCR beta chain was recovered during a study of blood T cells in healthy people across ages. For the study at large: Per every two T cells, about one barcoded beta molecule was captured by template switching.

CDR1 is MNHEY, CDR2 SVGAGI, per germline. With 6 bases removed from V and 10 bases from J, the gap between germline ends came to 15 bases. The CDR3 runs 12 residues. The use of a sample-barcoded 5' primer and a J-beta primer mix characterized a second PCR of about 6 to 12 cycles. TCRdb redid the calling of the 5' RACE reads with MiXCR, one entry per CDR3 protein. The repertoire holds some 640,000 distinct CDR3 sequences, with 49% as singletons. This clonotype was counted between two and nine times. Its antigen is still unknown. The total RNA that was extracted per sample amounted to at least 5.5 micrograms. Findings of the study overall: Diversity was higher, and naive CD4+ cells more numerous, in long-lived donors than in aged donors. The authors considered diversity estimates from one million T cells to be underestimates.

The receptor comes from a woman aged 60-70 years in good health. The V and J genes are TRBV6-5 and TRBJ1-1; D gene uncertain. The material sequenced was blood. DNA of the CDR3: TGTGCCAGCAGCCGGGTCCCGGAACGAGCTTTCTTT. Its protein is CASSRVPERAFF.